These 27 T cell receptor beta chains originate from one sample sequenced in a study of spatial heterogeneity in lung cancer. Time point given: sample taken at primary tumor resection. Sequencing covered unsorted whole RNA taken from tumor, nontumor lung or frozen PBMC. TCRdb independently ran MiXCR on the 5' RACE reads; one entry per CDR3 protein. The sample yields 95,000 or so distinct CDR3 sequences, roughly 10% seen once. This sample comprised PBMCs, obtained at surgery. All receptors derive from a male donor with early-stage non-small cell lung cancer.

This clonotype has just a few counts. The V and J genes are TRBV7-2 and TRBJ1-5, with D perhaps TRBD1 (6 bases). The CDR3 is 17 amino acids. Between the trimmed V and J ends, which lost 5 bases and 4 bases, there was a span of 21 bases. Germline CDR1 reads SGHTA; CDR2 reads FQGNSA. CDR3 nucleotides: TGTGCCAGCAGCCTCCCTAGGCGGGCAGGGGTTAATCAGCCCCAGCATTTT. It translates to CASSLPRRAGVNQPQHF.

This clonotype was counted ten times or more. This chain joins TRBV12-3 or TRBV12-4 and TRBJ2-4; TRBD1 aligns across 8 bases. The CDR3 is 16 amino acids. Germline trimming cut 5 bases from V and 2 bases from J; bases unmatched to any gene: 8. CDR3 DNA sequence: TGTGCCAGCAGTCCCCTTGGACAGGGTACCAAAAACATTCAGTACTTC. It yields the protein CASSPLGQGTKNIQYF.

This clonotype was seen many times. The V and J genes are TRBV7-2 and TRBJ1-1; 9 bases line up with TRBD1. The CDR3 spans 12 residues. Germline values: CDR1 SGHTA, CDR2 FQGNSA. Germline trimming cut 4 bases from V and 9 bases from J; bases unmatched to any gene: 3. This chain's CDR3 is CASSSDRGKAFF. The CDR3 region has the DNA TGTGCCAGCAGCTCGGACAGGGGAAAAGCTTTCTTT.

This clonotype was found many times. The genes are TRBV29-1 and TRBJ2-7, with D tentatively TRBD2 (5 bases). The CDR3 length is 12 residues. Germline loops: CDR1 SQVTM, CDR2 ANQGSEA. Trimming removed 4 bases at V and 0 bases at J, with 7 bases between. CDR3 loop: CSVGGSSYEQYF. CDR3 coding DNA: TGCAGCGTTGGAGGGAGCTCCTACGAGCAGTACTTC.

The chain uses TRBV3-1 and TRBJ2-4; TRBD1 matches 9 bases. Germline V CDR1 and CDR2: LGHDT, YNNKEL (reference sequence). V shed 5 bases, J shed 0 bases, and the junction held 5 bases outside the gene matches. The CDR3 runs 16 residues. The CDR3 DNA reads TGTGCCAGCAGCACACAGGGGGCCATAGCCAAAAACATTCAGTACTTC. This codes for CASSTQGAIAKNIQYF.

This clonotype appeared many times. The DNA for the CDR3 is TGTGCCAGCAGCCAGACGAACGGCCCGGGGGCCCTCCACTTT. Residues: CASSQTNGPGALHF. V usage is TRBV7-9 and J usage is TRBJ1-6, with D possibly being TRBD1 (5 bases). The germline V gene has CDR1 SEHNR and CDR2 FQNEAQ (reference sequence). This CDR3 comprises 14 residues. Trimming removed 5 bases at V and 14 bases at J, with 19 bases between.

The CDR3 region is CASSRVGQGLDQPQHF. Written as DNA, the CDR3 is TGTGCCAGCAGCCGCGTAGGACAGGGATTAGATCAGCCCCAGCATTTT. This chain links TRBV3-1 with TRBJ1-5; 8 bases match TRBD1. This CDR3 comprises 16 residues. The V and J ends lost 4 bases and 5 bases, in that order; junction bases with no gene match: 10. Germline V gene sequence: CDR1 LGHDT, CDR2 YNNKEL (reference sequence).

The chain carries TRBV18 and TRBJ2-7; 7 bases match TRBD1. Looked up from germline, CDR1 is KGHSH and CDR2 is LQKENI. Germline trimming cut 2 bases from V and 9 bases from J; bases unmatched to any gene: 16. The CDR3 loop spans 16 amino acids. The CDR3 sequence is CASSPSGQTVRGWQYF. The DNA for the CDR3 is TGTGCCAGCTCACCATCGGGACAGACAGTACGAGGGTGGCAGTACTTC.

This clonotype occurred many times. The chain carries TRBV23-1 and TRBJ2-3; D gene uncertain. TRBV23-1 is identified as an open reading frame with a role that is uncertain. Trimming took off 0 bases at V and 1 base at J, with 14 bases between the two ends. The CDR3 consists of 17 residues. The CDR3 is CASSQSYSLSGTDTQYF. In nucleotides, the CDR3 is TGCGCCAGCAGTCAATCGTATAGTTTGTCGGGCACAGATACGCAGTATTTT.

At least ten counts were recorded for this clonotype. The gene calls are TRBV25-1 and TRBJ2-2; 12 bases align to TRBD1. This CDR3 is built from 16 residues. Germline CDR1 reads MGHDK; CDR2 reads SYGVNS. Trimming took 2 bases from V and 4 from J; bases not matched to a gene: 2. This CDR3 reads CASSEGTGGITGELFF. CDR3 DNA sequence: TGTGCCAGCAGTGAAGGGACAGGGGGCATCACCGGGGAGCTGTTTTTT.

This clonotype was counted ten times or more. The chain has TRBV18 and TRBJ2-1, with D perhaps TRBD1 (5 bases). The germline V and J ends were trimmed by 0 bases and 6 bases, with 15 bases remaining between them. This CDR3 is 16 amino acids long. Germline-derived CDR1 and CDR2 are KGHSH and LQKENI. CDR3 in amino acids: CASSPPGQGISNEQFF. The CDR3 DNA reads as TGTGCCAGCTCACCACCGGGCCAGGGAATCTCCAATGAGCAGTTCTTC.

This clonotype has just a few counts. The rearrangement links TRBV11-2 to TRBJ2-1, with D possibly matching TRBD2 (7 bases). Germline V gene lookup returns CDR1 SGHAT and CDR2 FQNNGV. The V end was cut by 5 bases, the J end by 14 bases, with 19 bases between. The CDR3 length is 13 residues. CDR3 DNA sequence: TGTGCCAGCAGCGGGGGGGCCGGGACTCCCAAGTTCTTC. Translation gives CASSGGAGTPKFF.

The chain recombines TRBV3-1 with TRBJ2-1; D unresolved. Germline values: CDR1 LGHDT, CDR2 YNNKEL (reference sequence). V lost 1 base, J lost 7 bases, and 8 bases lay in between. This CDR3 is built from 13 residues. The CDR3 protein is CASSQGWWNEQFF. In nucleotides, the CDR3 is TGTGCCAGCAGCCAAGGCTGGTGGAATGAGCAGTTCTTC.

The count of this clonotype is one. This may be a read error: a much more frequent sequence differs by one nucleotide. The CDR3 spells CSGEESDTQYF. The DNA for the CDR3 is TGCAGTGGGGAGGAGTCAGATACGCAGTATTTT. This chain links TRBV29-1 with TRBJ2-3, with D maybe TRBD2 (6 bases). Germline loops: CDR1 SQVTM, CDR2 ANQGSEA. This CDR3 contains 11 residues.

This clonotype came up a few times. This sequence joins TRBV29-1 and TRBJ2-5; D tentatively fits TRBD1 or TRBD2 (5 bases each). CDR3 length equals 13 residues. V lost 7 bases and J 1 base, leaving 13 bases between the germline ends. The V gene's germline CDR1 is SQVTM and CDR2 ANQGSEA. The CDR3 is CSANRDLQETQYF. CDR3 DNA: TGCAGCGCTAACCGGGACCTCCAAGAGACCCAGTACTTC.

In its sample, this clonotype was seen many times. V and J are TRBV28 and TRBJ2-1; D unresolved. There are 14 residues in the CDR3. Germline V gives CDR1 MDHEN, CDR2 SYDVKM. V was cut by 3 bases and J by 7 bases, with 13 bases left in between. The CDR3 DNA reads TGTGCCAGCAGTTTTGGGCGCCTGGGTAATGAGCAGTTCTTC. Its protein product is CASSFGRLGNEQFF.

This clonotype was counted at least ten times. The CDR3 DNA reads TGCGCCAGCAGCCCGGGGACAGGGCTCTCCTACAATGAGCAGTTCTTC. Encoded protein: CASSPGTGLSYNEQFF. The gene calls are TRBV5-1 and TRBJ2-1; TRBD1 matches 9 bases. Trimming at V came to 4 bases and at J to 0 bases, leaving 5 bases not matched to a gene. Looked up from germline, CDR1 is SGHRS and CDR2 is YFSETQ. This CDR3 spans 16 amino acids. Filled out from reference TRBV5-1 and TRBJ2-1, the complete variable domain reads KAGVTQTPRYLIKTRGQQVTLSCSPISGHRSVSWYQQTPGQGLQFLFEYFSETQRNKGNFPGRFSGRQFSNSRSEMNVSTLELGDSALYLCASSPGTGLSYNEQFFGPGTRLTVL.

This clonotype was recorded many times. The rearrangement links TRBV19 to TRBJ2-2; the D gene is possibly TRBD1 (6 bases). The germline CDR1 and CDR2 sequences are LNHDA and SQIVND (reference sequence). The CDR3 consists of 15 residues. Trimming took off 6 bases at V and 6 bases at J, with 17 bases between the two ends. The CDR3 sequence: CASSRPGQSPGELFF. CDR3 sequence (DNA): TGTGCCAGTAGCCGACCCGGACAGTCACCCGGGGAGCTGTTTTTT. Full variable domain (missing parts from reference TRBV19 and TRBJ2-2): DGGITQSPKYLFRKEGQNVTLSCEQNLNHDAMYWYRQDPGQGLRLIYYSQIVNDFQKGDIAEGYSVSREKKESFPLTVTSAQKNPTAFYLCASSRPGQSPGELFFGEGSRLTVL.

Concerning this clonotype itself: A much larger clonotype is one base distant, so this may be a read error. J is TRBJ1-2 and V is TRBV30; D gene uncertain. Looked up from germline, CDR1 is GTSNPN and CDR2 is SVGIG (reference sequence). CDR3 length equals 13 residues. Trimming took off 5 bases at V and 10 bases at J, with 20 bases between the two ends. The CDR3 DNA sequence: TGTGCCTGGCTGACGGCCCCCGGCGAGGACTACACCTTC. Encoded protein: CAWLTAPGEDYTF.

The chain couples TRBV28 to TRBJ2-2; D unclear. V gave up 2 bases and J gave up 4 bases, with 11 bases separating them. The CDR3 has 15 amino acids. From germline, CDR1 is MDHEN and CDR2 SYDVKM. In nucleotides, the CDR3 is TGTGCCAGCAGTTTACCTAGTATGGGCACCGGGGAGCTGTTTTTT. It codes for CASSLPSMGTGELFF. The variable domain in full, with the rest retrieved from reference TRBV28 and TRBJ2-2, is DVKVTQSSRYLVKRTGEKVFLECVQDMDHENMFWYRQDPGLGLRLIYFSYDVKMKEKGDIPEGYSVSREKKERFSLILESASTNQTSMYLCASSLPSMGTGELFFGEGSRLTVL.

This clonotype was detected many times. The chain couples TRBV28 to TRBJ2-2; 12 bases are a match to TRBD2. This CDR3 has 18 amino acids. Germline trimming cut 3 bases from V and 6 bases from J; bases unmatched to any gene: 11. Germline values: CDR1 MDHEN, CDR2 SYDVKM. CDR3 region: CASSLPHLAGGKAGELFF. CDR3 in DNA: TGTGCCAGCAGTTTGCCCCACCTAGCGGGAGGGAAGGCCGGGGAGCTGTTTTTT.

The V gene is TRBV6-6, the J gene TRBJ1-1, with D unclear. Trimming pared 0 bases from V and 0 bases from J, leaving 2 bases between. This CDR3 contains 13 residues. Germline V gene sequence: CDR1 MNHNY, CDR2 SVGAGI (reference sequence). This CDR3 is CASSYSVNTEAFF. Written as DNA, the CDR3 is TGTGCCAGCAGTTACTCGGTGAACACTGAAGCTTTCTTT.

The V and J genes are TRBV2 and TRBJ2-3, with 9 bases that match TRBD1. Germline loops: CDR1 SNHLY, CDR2 FYNNEI. The J segment lost 0 bases and the V segment lost 4 bases, leaving 2 bases of the junction unmatched. This CDR3 is 15 amino acids long. This CDR3 reads CASSGGTGSTDTQYF. Here the CDR3 DNA reads TGTGCCAGCAGTGGAGGGACAGGGAGCACAGATACGCAGTATTTT.

This clonotype was observed a handful of times. V and J are TRBV20-1 and TRBJ2-5, with TRBD2 identical over 7 bases. V shed 7 bases and J 2 bases; nucleotides not matched to a gene: 7. The germline V gene has CDR1 DFQATT and CDR2 SNEGSKA (reference sequence). The CDR3 sequence is 13 residues long. This CDR3 reads CSVPSGKQETQYF. CDR3 in DNA: TGCAGTGTCCCGAGCGGGAAACAAGAGACCCAGTACTTC.

V and J are TRBV28 and TRBJ2-2; D possibly uses TRBD1 or TRBD2 (5 bases each). CDR3 length: 14 amino acids. Per the germline V gene, CDR1 is MDHEN and CDR2 is SYDVKM. The V end was cut by 8 bases, the J end by 2 bases, with 12 bases between. The chain's CDR3 is CASLRDRNTGELFF. In DNA, the CDR3 is TGTGCCAGCCTCCGGGACCGTAACACCGGGGAGCTGTTTTTT.

The V gene is TRBV10-3, the J gene TRBJ2-5; TRBD1 agrees at 7 bases. This CDR3 region has 14 residues. Trimming at V came to 5 bases and at J to 2 bases, leaving 5 bases not matched to a gene. Germline V gene data show CDR1 as ENHRY and CDR2 as SYGVKD. The CDR3 DNA sequence: TGTGCCATCAGTACGACAGGGATACAAGAGACCCAGTACTTC. It yields the protein CAISTTGIQETQYF.

This clonotype was counted only a few times. This rearrangement joins TRBV11-2 to TRBJ2-5, with D tentatively TRBD1 (7 bases). The germline gives CDR1 SGHAT, CDR2 FQNNGV. The CDR3 loop spans 15 amino acids. V gave up 2 bases and J gave up 5 bases, with 15 bases separating them. The CDR3 coding sequence is TGTGCCAGCAGCTTACAGAGACAGGGAGGCGAGACCCAGTACTTC. This encodes CASSLQRQGGETQYF.